This is a list of T cell receptor beta chains from one sample in a study of control samples from healthy donors and cancer patients. Assay used: immunoSEQ multiplex PCR; TCRdb lists only in-frame clones, some missing. The profile covers some 150,000 clones, with about 94% appearing a single time and 2% to 2.5% taken by the ten largest. Sequenced material: blood. These receptors were taken from a man between 50 and 59 years old in good health. CDR3s include the opening cysteine and the closing phenylalanine or tryptophan. D genes are given only for firm matches. A clone size is listed for some rows: how often the clone was seen (once, few, many), or a class if it is expanded.

-,TRBJ1-5,TRBV19,-,TGTGCCAGTAGTACAGGGACCTGGGAAAATCAGCCCCAGCATTTT,CASSTGTWENQPQHF
TRBD2,TRBJ2-1,TRBV18,-,TGTGCCAGCTCACCAGGGGCTAGCGGGAGTAATGAGCAGTTCTTC,CASSPGASGSNEQFF
-,TRBJ1-3,TRBV30,-,TGTGCCTGGAGTAAGTCCGGAAACACCATATATTTT,CAWSKSGNTIYF
TRBD1,TRBJ1-1,TRBV28,-,TGTGCCAGCAGTCTGACAGGGCGGGGGAACACTGAAGCTTTCTTT,CASSLTGRGNTEAFF
-,TRBJ2-2,TRBV7-6,-,TGTGCCAGCAGCGGGGGACTTACGAACACCGGGGAGCTGTTTTTT,CASSGGLTNTGELFF
TRBD2,TRBJ2-1,TRBV6-2/TRBV6-3,once,TGTGCCAGCAGTGCGGGGGGAACCCATGGCTCCTACAATGAGCAGTTCTTC,CASSAGGTHGSYNEQFF
-,TRBJ1-5,TRBV28,-,TGTGCCAGCAGTTTAGGGCATAACAGCAATCAGCCCCAGCATTTT,CASSLGHNSNQPQHF
-,TRBJ2-7,TRBV5-1,-,TGCGCCAGCAGCTTGGGACAGTCCGAGCTCTACGAGCAGTACTTC,CASSLGQSELYEQYF
-,TRBJ2-7,TRBV28,-,TGTGCCAGCAGTTTAGGGCCGAGATCTCGTAGGAGCTCCTACGAGCAGTACTTC,CASSLGPRSRRSSYEQYF
-,TRBJ2-7,TRBV6-5,-,TGTGCCAGCAGTCTCAGCGGGTCCTACGAGCAGTACTTC,CASSLSGSYEQYF
-,TRBJ2-5,TRBV9,once,TGTGCCAGCAGCGTAGCTTTAGGGGTTCAAGAGACCCAGTACTTC,CASSVALGVQETQYF
-,TRBJ1-5,TRBV19,-,TGTGCCAGTAGGATACAGGGAAATCAGCCCCAGCATTTT,CASRIQGNQPQHF
-,TRBJ1-3,TRBV28,-,TGTGCCAGCATACCTTCAAGGGGATACTCTGGAAACACCATATATTTT,CASIPSRGYSGNTIYF
TRBD1,TRBJ1-5,TRBV6-5,-,TGTGCCAGCAGACGCCGGGACAGCCAAAATCAGCCCCAGCATTTT,CASRRRDSQNQPQHF
TRBD1,TRBJ1-1,TRBV7-9,-,TGTGCCAGCAGCCAACAGGGACAGCTGAACACTGAAGCTTTCTTT,CASSQQGQLNTEAFF
-,TRBJ1-2,TRBV6-6,-,TGTGCCAGCAGTTCCTTCTATGGCTACACCTTC,CASSSFYGYTF
-,TRBJ2-6,TRBV19,-,TGTGCCAGTAGTATGGGGTCTGGGGCCAACGTCCTGACTTTC,CASSMGSGANVLTF
TRBD2,TRBJ2-1,TRBV3-1/TRBV3-2,-,TGTGCCAACGGTACGAACTCAGCCACCAGGGTAGCGGGAAGCTCCTACAATGAGCAGTTCTTC,CANGTNSATRVAGSSYNEQFF
-,TRBJ1-2,TRBV6-6,-,TGTGCCAGCAGTCCCTCGGGGGGCTACACCTTC,CASSPSGGYTF
TRBD1,TRBJ2-7,TRBV19,-,TGTGCCAGCAAGAAACAGGGGAGCTACGAGCAGTACTTC,CASKKQGSYEQYF
-,TRBJ2-1,TRBV15,-,TGTGCCACCAGCAGAGTAGGAGGGGAAGTTACCAGCAATGAGCAGTTCTTC,CATSRVGGEVTSNEQFF
-,TRBJ2-5,TRBV5-4,-,TGTGCCAGCAGCTCACTAGCCGAAGAGACCCAGTACTTC,CASSSLAEETQYF
-,TRBJ2-1,TRBV27,-,TGTGCCAGCAGTTTGGTCGGCGGGACGGGCAATGAGCAGTTCTTC,CASSLVGGTGNEQFF
TRBD2,TRBJ2-1,TRBV18,once,TGTGCCAGCTCACCACCGGCTAGCGGGAGGGGTGAGCAGTTCTTC,CASSPPASGRGEQFF
TRBD1,TRBJ2-3,TRBV5-1,-,TGCGCCAGCAGCTTTGGTGACGGGACAGGGGGCACAGATACGCAGTATTTT,CASSFGDGTGGTDTQYF
TRBD2,TRBJ2-7,TRBV2,-,TGTGCCAGCAGTGGATCAGGGCGGGAGAGAGCCTACGAGCAGTACTTC,CASSGSGRERAYEQYF
-,TRBJ2-5,TRBV7-8,-,TGTGCCAGCAGCTTAGAACTGTACCAAGAGACCCAGTACTTC,CASSLELYQETQYF
TRBD1,TRBJ1-2,TRBV5-1,-,TGCGCCAGCAGCTGGGGACAGTCTTCATATGGCTACACCTTC,CASSWGQSSYGYTF
TRBD1,TRBJ2-7,TRBV30,-,TGTGCCTGGAGTATCCCGGGGACAGGGGCCTACGAGCAGTACTTC,CAWSIPGTGAYEQYF
-,TRBJ2-1,TRBV18,-,TGTGCCAGCTCACCACCCCCGCCGAATGAGCAGTTCTTC,CASSPPPPNEQFF
-,TRBJ1-2,TRBV7-9,once,TGTGCCAGCAGCTTAGGAACAACCAACTATGGCTACACCTTC,CASSLGTTNYGYTF
TRBD2,TRBJ2-1,TRBV19,once,TGTGCCAGTAGTGCCCGGACTAGCGGCTACAATGAGCAGTTCTTC,CASSARTSGYNEQFF
TRBD2,TRBJ2-1,TRBV19,-,TGTGCCAGTAGTACCATGGAGGGGCTAGCGGGACATGAGCAGTTCTTC,CASSTMEGLAGHEQFF
-,TRBJ2-3,TRBV7-9,once,TGTGCCAGCAGCCGGGAATCAGATACGCAGTATTTT,CASSRESDTQYF
-,TRBJ2-1,TRBV4-1,-,TGCGCCAGCAGCCAAGTTATAGGGGGACCAAACAATGAGCAGTTCTTC,CASSQVIGGPNNEQFF
TRBD2,TRBJ2-3,TRBV28,-,TGTGCCAGCAGTCCCGGACTAGCACCCATCTTTAGGGATACGCAGTATTTT,CASSPGLAPIFRDTQYF
TRBD2,TRBJ2-5,TRBV2,-,TGTGCCAGCAGGATTTTAGCGGGAGAAGAGACCCAGTACTTC,CASRILAGEETQYF
TRBD2,TRBJ2-7,TRBV24-1,-,TGTGCCACCAGTGATTTAAAAGCGGGAGGGCCCTACGAGCAGTACTTC,CATSDLKAGGPYEQYF
-,TRBJ2-7,TRBV11-2,few,TGTGCCAGCAGCTTATTCGACAGGAACTACGAGCAGTACTTC,CASSLFDRNYEQYF
-,TRBJ2-2,TRBV11-2,-,TGTGCCAGCAGCCCCCCGTATACTACCGGGGAGCTGTTTTTT,CASSPPYTTGELFF
-,TRBJ1-5,TRBV3-1/TRBV3-2,-,TGTGCCAGCAGCCAATCTGGGTATCAGCCCCAGCATTTT,CASSQSGYQPQHF
TRBD1,TRBJ1-6,TRBV4-1,once,TGCGCCAGCAGCCCTGGGACAGGGCCACTTAATTCACCCCTCCACTTT,CASSPGTGPLNSPLHF
TRBD2,TRBJ2-5,TRBV28,-,TGTGCCAGCAGAATAGCGGGAGGGTACCCAGAGACCCAGTACTTC,CASRIAGGYPETQYF
-,TRBJ1-1,TRBV7-8,-,TGTGCCAGCAGCTTAGCGGGACGGCTGAACACTGAAGCTTTCTTT,CASSLAGRLNTEAFF
TRBD1,TRBJ2-7,TRBV10-3,-,TGTGCCATCACCCCGACAGGGGGCTTCTACGAGCAGTACTTC,CAITPTGGFYEQYF
-,TRBJ1-6,TRBV6-2/TRBV6-3,-,TGTGCCAGCAGTTACCCAGAAAGCTCCTATAATTCACCCCTCCACTTT,CASSYPESSYNSPLHF
-,TRBJ2-7,TRBV10-1,-,TGCGCCAGCAGACCCCGTGGGGGACACGGCCACTACGAGCAGTACTTC,CASRPRGGHGHYEQYF
TRBD2,TRBJ2-2,TRBV5-1,once,TGCGCCAGCAGCTTGGGTAGCACTAGCGGGCTGAACACCGGGGAGCTGTTTTTT,CASSLGSTSGLNTGELFF
TRBD2,TRBJ2-7,TRBV7-9,-,TGTGCCAGCACCGTATTAGATAGCGGGAGGAAATACTTC,CASTVLDSGRKYF
TRBD1,TRBJ2-2,TRBV10-1,-,TGCGCCAGCGCGGACAGGGGAACTGCCGGGGAGCTGTTTTTT,CASADRGTAGELFF
-,TRBJ2-5,TRBV15,-,TGTGCCACCAGCAGAGAGGGGGGTAGGGAGACCCAGTACTTC,CATSREGGRETQYF
-,TRBJ1-1,TRBV28,-,TGTGCCAGCAGTTTCAGAGGGAAAGCTTTCTTT,CASSFRGKAFF
-,TRBJ2-2,TRBV2,-,TGTGCCAGCAGTGTGGACAGACTGAACACCGGGGAGCTGTTTTTT,CASSVDRLNTGELFF
-,TRBJ1-5,TRBV9,-,TGTGCCAGCAGCGTCCATTATAGCAATCAGCCCCAGCATTTT,CASSVHYSNQPQHF
-,TRBJ2-7,TRBV5-1,-,TGCGCCAGCAGCTTGGTGAGCACCTCGACCTACGAGCAGTACTTC,CASSLVSTSTYEQYF